These 32 T cell receptor beta chains originate from one sample sequenced in a study of blood T cells in healthy people across ages. Sample-barcoded 5' priming and a J-beta primer mix drove a second PCR of roughly 7 to 11 cycles. MiXCR, run by TCRdb on the 5' RACE reads, gives a single entry per CDR3 protein. There are around 1,600,000 distinct CDR3 sequences in the sample; roughly two fifths occur only once, and over 3.5% lies in the top ten. The sequenced sample was blood. The receptor source for this set is a woman aged 18 to 35 in good health.

Here the CDR3 reads CASSGAPGQGFRYTF. As DNA, the CDR3 is TGTGCCAGCAGTGGTGCTCCGGGACAGGGATTTCGCTACACCTTC. V is TRBV25-1 and J is TRBJ1-2; 9 nucleotides line up with TRBD1. V lost 4 bases and J lost 9; bases outside the gene matches: 12. Germline assignment: CDR1 MGHDK and CDR2 SYGVNS. There are 15 residues in the CDR3.

The chain is built from TRBV20-1 and TRBJ2-5; TRBD2 agrees at 16 bases. Germline CDR1 reads DFQATT; CDR2 reads SNEGSKA (reference sequence). The V gene end was trimmed by 3 bases and the J gene end by 5 bases; junction bases not matched to a gene: 6. CDR3 length: 16 residues. CDR3 sequence (DNA): TGCAGTGCTAGCCGAGGGACTAGCGGGAGGGGGGAGACCCAGTACTTC. Its protein is CSASRGTSGRGETQYF.

This clonotype was seen many times. CDR3 DNA: TGCAGTGCTACGACTAGCGGATCCTACAATGAGCAGTTCTTC. Protein product: CSATTSGSYNEQFF. The rearrangement joins TRBV20-1 to TRBJ2-1, with 9 bases identical to TRBD2. V lost 4 bases to trimming and J lost 1 base; unmatched junction nucleotides: 2. The CDR3 is 14 amino acids. The germline V gene has CDR1 DFQATT and CDR2 SNEGSKA (reference sequence).

This rearrangement joins TRBV4-3 to TRBJ2-7; 13 nucleotides line up with TRBD2. Unmatched junction bases numbered 15, after V lost 6 bases and J lost 4 bases. CDR1 and CDR2 from the germline V gene are LGHNA and YSLEER. The CDR3 consists of 18 residues. CDR3: CASRHAKLAGGPGYEQYF. CDR3 nucleotide sequence: TGCGCCAGCAGGCATGCCAAACTAGCGGGAGGGCCGGGGTACGAGCAGTACTTC.

The J gene is TRBJ2-1, the V gene TRBV29-1, with unresolved D. With the DNA end fitting TRBJ2-7 better, the J assignment may be wrong. This CDR3 is built from 14 residues. In germline, CDR1 is SQVTM, CDR2 ANQGSEA. CDR3 DNA sequence: TGCAGCGGAGACCTGCAAGCCTCCTACAATGAGCAGTACTTC. This translates into CSGDLQASYNEQYF.

The chain uses TRBV29-1 and TRBJ2-7; D gene uncertain. The CDR3 length is 13 residues. V lost 0 bases and J lost 1, with 7 bases in between. CDR1 SQVTM and CDR2 ANQGSEA come from the germline V gene. CDR3 sequence reads: CSVEETHSYEQYF. The CDR3 nucleotides are TGCAGCGTTGAAGAGACTCATTCCTACGAGCAGTACTTC.

The chain recombines TRBV29-1 with TRBJ2-3, with D possibly being TRBD2 (7 bases). CDR1 SQVTM and CDR2 ANQGSEA come from the germline V gene. The CDR3 contains 14 residues. Deletions cut 6 bases from V and 0 bases from J, with 13 bases between. CDR3 bases: TGCAGCGTCGGGGGGCGACCCAGCACAGATACGCAGTATTTT. This codes for CSVGGRPSTDTQYF.

Here the CDR3 DNA reads TGTGCCAGCAGTTCTTCAAACAGGGTCGGCTATGGCTACACCTTC. This translates into CASSSSNRVGYGYTF. J is TRBJ1-2 and V is TRBV6-5; D perhaps matches TRBD1 (6 bases). V lost 4 bases and J lost 4, with 16 bases in between. CDR1 is MNHEY and CDR2 is SVGAGI in the germline V gene. The CDR3 loop spans 15 amino acids.

This clonotype has a handful of counts. This sequence joins TRBV7-2 and TRBJ2-1; 12 bases match TRBD2. CDR1 is SGHTA, CDR2 FQGNSA, per germline. J lost 6 bases, V lost 8 bases, and 8 bases had no gene match. This CDR3 is built from 15 residues. This CDR3 is CASLGLAGFVNEQFF. CDR3 sequence (DNA): TGTGCCAGCTTAGGACTAGCGGGGTTTGTCAATGAGCAGTTCTTC. Full variable domain (missing parts from reference TRBV7-2 and TRBJ2-1): GAGVSQSPSNKVTEKGKDVELRCDPISGHTALYWYRQSLGQGLEFLIYFQGNSAPDKSGLPSDRFSAERTGGSVSTLTIQRTQQEDSAVYLCASLGLAGFVNEQFFGPGTRLTVL.

This clonotype was seen only a few times. The rearrangement uses TRBV6-6 and TRBJ1-2, with a possible D match to TRBD1 (6 bases). Per germline, CDR1 MNHNY and CDR2 SVGAGI (reference sequence). This CDR3 contains 15 residues. The V end was cut by 2 bases, the J end by 5 bases, with 15 bases between. CDR3 region: CASSYLLGGSYGYTF. The DNA for the CDR3 is TGTGCCAGCAGTTACCTACTAGGGGGTTCGTATGGCTACACCTTC.

This chain links TRBV30 with TRBJ1-2; D gene uncertain. The ends were cut back, 8 bases at V and 1 base at J, with 17 bases in the middle. The CDR3 is made up of 14 amino acids. Germline assignment: CDR1 GTSNPN and CDR2 SVGIG (reference sequence). CDR3 sequence: CALQEGNLNYGYTF. CDR3 in DNA: TGTGCCCTCCAAGAGGGAAATCTTAACTATGGCTACACCTTC.

In its sample, this clonotype was seen a few times. CDR3: CASSYEWAEQYF. The CDR3 coding sequence is TGTGCCAGCAGTTACGAGTGGGCCGAGCAGTACTTC. V is TRBV6-6 and J is TRBJ2-7; D unclear. The CDR3 length is 12 residues. Germline values: CDR1 MNHNY, CDR2 SVGAGI (reference sequence). The V end lost 2 bases, the J end lost 6 bases, and 8 bases lay between the germline ends.

The chain couples TRBV10-3 to TRBJ2-3; 8 nucleotides line up with TRBD1. Trimming removed 10 bases from V and 5 bases from J; junction bases left unmatched: 11. This CDR3 has 14 amino acids. Germline V gives CDR1 ENHRY, CDR2 SYGVKD. CDR3 residues: CAKPTGAAGDTQYF. The CDR3 bases are TGTGCCAAACCGACAGGGGCGGCTGGAGATACGCAGTATTTT.

This chain connects TRBV12-3 or TRBV12-4 to TRBJ1-1; a weak D match, TRBD1 (6 bases). The CDR3 spans 14 residues. Between the trimmed V and J ends, which lost 3 bases and 6 bases, there was a span of 14 bases. Here the CDR3 DNA reads TGTGCCAGCAGTTTTCGGGGGCGCGGTTCTGAAGCTTTCTTT. It translates to CASSFRGRGSEAFF.

This clonotype was counted between two and nine times. The chain has TRBV20-1 and TRBJ2-7, with 9 bases matching TRBD1. Germline lookup yields CDR1 DFQATT and CDR2 SNEGSKA (reference sequence). V shed 2 bases and J 3 bases; nucleotides not matched to a gene: 5. The CDR3 runs 14 residues. In DNA, the CDR3 is TGCAGTGCTAGACTGGGGACAGGGCTCTACGAGCAGTACTTC. Translated, it gives CSARLGTGLYEQYF.

The CDR3 loop is CASSQESGGYPYEQYF. The DNA of the CDR3 is TGCGCCAGCAGCCAAGAATCAGGGGGGTACCCCTACGAGCAGTACTTC. This chain uses TRBV4-1 with TRBJ2-7, with D tentatively TRBD1 (7 bases). Per the germline V gene, CDR1 is MGHRA and CDR2 is YSYEKL. Trimming shortened V by 0 bases and J by 2 bases, and 14 bases separated the two germline ends. This CDR3 has 16 amino acids.

The chain employs TRBV28 and TRBJ1-2, with no clear D. The germline V gene has CDR1 MDHEN and CDR2 SYDVKM. V was trimmed by 2 bases and J by 7 bases, leaving 11 bases between them. CDR3 length: 13 residues. CDR3 nucleotides: TGTGCCAGCAGTTTAATGGGAGGGTGTGGCTACACCTTC. It yields the protein CASSLMGGCGYTF.

The chain recombines TRBV25-1 with TRBJ1-2; the match to TRBD1 covers 9 bases. The CDR3 length is 17 residues. V dropped 3 bases and J dropped 6; count of bases not matched to a gene: 14. Germline V gene lookup returns CDR1 MGHDK and CDR2 SYGVNS. CDR3 in DNA: TGTGCCAGCAGTGACCTCCTCGGGACAGGGTCGAGGAATGGCTACACCTTC. It specifies CASSDLLGTGSRNGYTF.

This chain joins TRBV7-2 and TRBJ1-6; the match to TRBD1 covers 9 bases. Germline V gene sequence: CDR1 SGHTA, CDR2 FQGNSA. The CDR3 is 16 residues long. Trimming cost V 5 bases and J 8 bases; bases outside gene matches: 10. For the CDR3, the DNA is TGTGCCAGCAGCAGGGACAGGGCGGTCATCGATTCACCCCTCCACTTT. This gives the protein CASSRDRAVIDSPLHF.

This clonotype was seen a handful of times. The chain couples TRBV29-1 to TRBJ2-2; no clear D. Germline CDR1 is SQVTM and CDR2 is ANQGSEA. The CDR3 runs to 11 residues. V lost 6 bases to trimming and J lost 3 bases, with 5 bases between them. The CDR3 nucleotides are TGCAGCGTGACCGACACCGGGGAGCTGTTTTTT. It specifies CSVTDTGELFF.

This clonotype occurred a few times. This rearrangement joins TRBV10-2 to TRBJ2-7; no clear D gene. The CDR3 contains 14 residues. Trimming took 5 bases from V and 0 from J, leaving 11 bases between them. From germline, CDR1 is WSHSY and CDR2 SAAADI. CDR3 sequence reads: CASSSAPNSYEQYF. Written as DNA, the CDR3 is TGCGCCAGCAGTTCGGCCCCGAACTCCTACGAGCAGTACTTC.

V usage is TRBV6-5 and J usage is TRBJ2-3; 10 bases match TRBD2. Germline CDR1 reads MNHEY; CDR2 reads SVGAGI. After removal of 5 bases from V and 10 bases from J, the junction contained 9 bases not matched to a gene. The CDR3 consists of 14 residues. CDR3 in DNA: TGTGCCAGCAGTGCCAGCGGGGGGGCGGCTGCGCAGTATTTT. This sequence encodes CASSASGGAAAQYF.

The chain carries TRBV12-3 or TRBV12-4 and TRBJ1-2; a possible D gene is TRBD1 (5 bases). The CDR3 has 14 residues. The V end was cut by 7 bases, the J end by 7 bases, with 19 bases between. CDR3 in amino acids: CASTIGGTAGGYTF. The CDR3, as DNA: TGTGCCAGCACCATTGGGGGGACGGCTGGTGGCTACACCTTC.

This clonotype was observed once. The chain uses TRBV9 and TRBJ2-1, with 9 positions matching TRBD2. The CDR3 covers 15 residues. The ends lost 0 bases at V and 12 bases at J; junction bases unmatched: 10. Germline-derived CDR1 and CDR2 are SGDLS and YYNGEE. The CDR3 nucleotides are TGTGCCAGCAGCGTAGGCGCGGGGGGGCCGTATGTGCAGTTCTTC. It yields the protein CASSVGAGGPYVQFF.

This clonotype has only a few counts. Mismatch with germline at one junction end may stem from a read error. The chain is built from TRBV12-3 or TRBV12-4 and TRBJ1-5; weak D call: TRBD1 (6 bases). This CDR3 has 15 amino acids. The CDR3 DNA sequence: TGTGCTAGCAGCGCCGGCAGGGGCGACGGTCAGCCCCAGCATTTT. It is translated as CASSAGRGDGQPQHF.

V gene TRBV6-8 combines with J gene TRBJ2-1, with 8 bases matching TRBD2. With 4 bases clipped from V and 2 bases from J, the junction kept 4 bases outside the gene matches. CDR3 length equals 15 residues. CDR1 and CDR2 (germline): MNHGY, SAAAGT. The CDR3 region has the DNA TGTGCCAGCAGTTCCCAGCGGGAGACCTACAATGAGCAGTTCTTC. Its translation: CASSSQRETYNEQFF.

A note on this clonotype: The germline gene is not matched at one end of the junction; a read error may be the cause. CDR3 coding DNA: TGTGCCAGCAGCTTAGACAGGGGGCGCGACCTGGATGAGCAGTTCTTC. It specifies CASSLDRGRDLDEQFF. The chain uses TRBV12-3 or TRBV12-4 and TRBJ2-1; TRBD1 aligns across 10 bases. The CDR3 runs to 16 residues.

The CDR3 DNA reads as TGTGCCAGAGCCCAGTTCTCAAGCTCCTACAATGAGCAGTTCTTC. Translation: CARAQFSSSYNEQFF. The rearrangement uses TRBV28 and TRBJ2-1; D not resolved. V was pared by 9 bases and J by 0 bases, with 15 bases between. CDR1 is MDHEN, CDR2 SYDVKM, per germline. CDR3 length: 15 amino acids.

The chain recombines TRBV7-2 with TRBJ1-2; 8 bases line up with TRBD1. Germline V lookup: CDR1 SGHTA, CDR2 FQGNSA. There are 12 residues in the CDR3. V was pared by 1 base and J by 13 bases, with 5 bases of the junction left unmatched. The CDR3 region is CASSLDRGARTF. CDR3 nucleotide sequence: TGTGCCAGCAGCTTAGACAGGGGGGCACGCACCTTC.

The chain couples TRBV21-1 to TRBJ1-5; TRBD1 reflects the table's D call only, with no check against the DNA. TRBV21-1 is a pseudogene. The CDR3 sequence is 10 residues long. The CDR3 DNA is TGTGCCAGCGACAGGGAGCCCCAGCATTTT. It yields the protein CASDREPQHF.

Ten or more counts support this clonotype. J is TRBJ2-1 and V is TRBV29-1; maybe TRBD2 (6 bases). Germline CDR1 is SQVTM and CDR2 is ANQGSEA. CDR3 length: 14 amino acids. Trimming stripped 3 bases from V and 0 bases from J, with 9 bases between. The CDR3: CSVDGGSSYNEQFF. The CDR3, as DNA: TGCAGCGTTGACGGGGGAAGCTCCTACAATGAGCAGTTCTTC.

The genes are TRBV7-9 and TRBJ2-7, with 7 bases that match TRBD2. The CDR3 extends over 16 amino acids. Trimming cost V 2 bases and J 1 base; bases outside gene matches: 8. The germline gives CDR1 SEHNR, CDR2 FQNEAQ (reference sequence). The CDR3 DNA is TGTGCCAGCAGCTTATTCCTGGGGACTAAGTCCTACGAGCAGTACTTC. Protein sequence: CASSLFLGTKSYEQYF.